The clone carrying this T cell receptor (beta chain) has ten or more counts. Its antigen is as yet unknown. Using RNA transcripts as the source, TCR beta CDR3 regions were amplified. The HTBI primer set was used in a first-round RT-PCR of the TCR CDR3. Each CDR3 protein gets one entry after TCRdb re-called the multiplex PCR reads with MiXCR. The sample lists more than 300,000 distinct CDR3 sequences, under 20% occurring once. The V segment lost 1 base and the J segment 4 bases; nucleotides outside the gene matches: 3. Germline V gene sequence: CDR1 SGHTA, CDR2 FQGNSA. The CDR3 covers 15 residues. The data were taken from a study of T cells in Graves' hyperthyroidism and ophthalmopathy. Study conclusions and caveats: Most expanded thyroid clonotypes above 0.001 also appeared in blood.

Uncontrolled infection, other autoimmune disease, pregnancy and lactation each barred patients from inclusion. Diagnostic assessment was based on clinical symptoms, serum thyroxine and TRAb, thyroid ultrasound and orbital computed tomography. It was 10 ml of fresh peripheral blood that supplied the PBMCs. This TCR was recovered from a man aged 18 to 29 with Graves' ophthalmopathy. This chain uses TRBV7-2 with TRBJ2-3; 9 bases agree with TRBD2. Input material: blood. The CDR3 DNA sequence: TGTGCCAGCAGCTTAGGACTAGCGGCCCCAGATACGCAGTATTTT. The encoded protein is CASSLGLAAPDTQYF.